What follows are 14 T cell receptor beta chains derived from one specimen sequenced in a study of Ad26.COV2.S vaccination and SARS-CoV-2 variants. The method was immunoSEQ multiplex PCR; TCRdb's version includes in-frame clones alone and lacks a portion of them. The sample has about 350,000 clones, about 85% seen once; the top ten hold around 3%. The sample's treatment: about 20 received Ad26.COV2.S at low or high dose, single or two shots; 5 received placebo; per-sample allocation not given. The investigators took samples on day 63 after the first vaccine or placebo injection. The specimen comprised peripheral blood, sampled in a trial of Ad26.COV2.S vaccine versus placebo. Receptor source: a person between 18 and 59 years old who received the Ad26.COV2.S COVID-19 vaccine or a placebo.

The chain uses TRBV19 and TRBJ1-1; no clear D. The CDR3 has 12 residues. Trimming stripped 1 base from V and 7 bases from J, with 7 bases between. Germline V gene lookup returns CDR1 LNHDA and CDR2 SQIVND (reference sequence). The CDR3 spells CASSIVPGEAFF. The CDR3 DNA sequence: TGTGCCAGTAGTATAGTCCCCGGTGAAGCTTTCTTT.

The chain couples TRBV19 to TRBJ2-5; 10 bases are shared with TRBD1. Germline V gene lookup returns CDR1 LNHDA and CDR2 SQIVND (reference sequence). The CDR3 spans 18 residues. V trimming: 6 bases; J trimming: 5 bases; junction bases outside the gene matches: 18. In DNA form, the CDR3 reads TGTGCCAGTAGCCGGGACAGGGGTTCGGAAGGGGTCCGGGAGACCCAGTACTTC. Translation gives CASSRDRGSEGVRETQYF.

The rearrangement links TRBV19 to TRBJ1-5; the D is unclear. The ends were cut back, 0 bases at V and 6 bases at J, with 12 bases in the middle. Germline lookup yields CDR1 LNHDA and CDR2 SQIVND (reference sequence). The CDR3 is 15 amino acids. The CDR3 DNA sequence: TGTGCCAGTAGTATAGATCCGGACTGGGGTCAGCCCCAGCATTTT. Translating gives CASSIDPDWGQPQHF.

The genes are TRBV7-9 and TRBJ1-2; 10 nucleotides line up with TRBD1. With V trimmed by 5 bases and J by 5 bases, 17 bases remained unmatched. From germline, CDR1 is SEHNR and CDR2 FQNEAQ (reference sequence). This CDR3 spans 18 amino acids. Written as DNA, the CDR3 is TGTGCCAGCAGCGGTTATATAACGCGACAGGGGGCGCAGTATGGCTACACCTTC. This gives the protein CASSGYITRQGAQYGYTF.

The chain recombines TRBV3-1 (or the pseudogene TRBV3-2) with TRBJ2-2; 8 bases fit TRBD1. Unmatched junction bases numbered 6, after V lost 3 bases and J lost 6 bases. This CDR3 region has 15 residues. Germline V gene sequence: CDR1 LGHDT, CDR2 YNNKEL (reference sequence). The CDR3 spells CASSQIQGASGELFF. For the CDR3, the DNA is TGTGCCAGCAGCCAGATCCAGGGGGCGTCCGGGGAGCTGTTTTTT.

The V and J genes are TRBV3-1 (or the pseudogene TRBV3-2) and TRBJ2-7; 8 positions match TRBD1. V lost 4 bases, J lost 7 bases, and 6 bases stayed unmatched. There are 13 residues in the CDR3. Germline assignment: CDR1 LGHDT and CDR2 YNNKEL (reference sequence). The CDR3 bases are TGTGCCAGCAGCCTAGGGACAGGTCGAGAGCAGTACTTC. Translated, it gives CASSLGTGREQYF.

The chain links TRBV18 to TRBJ2-7; D uncertain. Germline assignment: CDR1 KGHSH and CDR2 LQKENI. This CDR3 contains 14 residues. The V end was cut by 4 bases, the J end by 1 base, with 11 bases between. The CDR3: CASSRAGTSYEQYF. CDR3 bases: TGTGCCAGCTCACGGGCAGGTACATCCTACGAGCAGTACTTC.

In its sample, this clone was seen a few times. The rearrangement uses TRBV28 and TRBJ1-5; 7 bases map to TRBD1. Germline loops: CDR1 MDHEN, CDR2 SYDVKM. The CDR3 is 15 residues long. The V gene end was trimmed by 6 bases and the J gene end by 4 bases; junction bases not matched to a gene: 9. The chain's CDR3 is CASRTTGFGNQPQHF. CDR3 DNA sequence: TGTGCCAGCAGGACGACAGGGTTTGGTAATCAGCCCCAGCATTTT. The full variable domain, rest sourced from reference TRBV28 and TRBJ1-5, is DVKVTQSSRYLVKRTGEKVFLECVQDMDHENMFWYRQDPGLGLRLIYFSYDVKMKEKGDIPEGYSVSREKKERFSLILESASTNQTSMYLCASRTTGFGNQPQHFGDGTRLSIL.

The chain couples TRBV7-6 to TRBJ2-7; no clear D gene. With 5 bases removed from V and 0 bases from J, the gap between germline ends came to 11 bases. Per germline, CDR1 SGHVS and CDR2 FNYEAQ. The CDR3 contains 14 residues. CDR3 amino acids: CASSPSSSSYEQYF. The CDR3 DNA sequence: TGTGCCAGCAGCCCCTCGAGCAGCTCCTACGAGCAGTACTTC.

This chain joins TRBV30 and TRBJ2-1; TRBD2 aligns across 8 bases. The CDR3 has 13 amino acids. The germline CDR1 and CDR2 sequences are GTSNPN and SVGIG (reference sequence). V dropped 3 bases and J dropped 4; count of bases not matched to a gene: 2. DNA for the CDR3: TGTGCCTGGAGGCGGGAGGAATACAATGAGCAGTTCTTC. It yields the protein CAWRREEYNEQFF.

The chain links TRBV30 to TRBJ2-7; D perhaps matches TRBD2 (7 bases). Germline values: CDR1 GTSNPN, CDR2 SVGIG (reference sequence). This CDR3 spans 14 amino acids. The germline V and J ends were trimmed by 4 bases and 2 bases, with 15 bases remaining between them. The CDR3, as DNA: TGTGCCTGGAACGGGGGGACACCAACCTACGAGCAGTACTTC. Protein: CAWNGGTPTYEQYF.

The chain combines TRBV19 with TRBJ2-5; D not certain. Germline CDR1 reads LNHDA; CDR2 reads SQIVND (reference sequence). Trimming shortened V by 7 bases and J by 1 base, and 19 bases separated the two germline ends. This CDR3 region has 16 residues. Here the CDR3 DNA reads TGTGCCAGTAATGATCGGTCGTGGGCGTCCCAAGAGACCCAGTACTTC. The encoded protein is CASNDRSWASQETQYF.

The V gene is TRBV5-1, the J gene TRBJ1-2; 11 bases line up with TRBD1. The V segment lost 4 bases and the J segment 8 bases; nucleotides outside the gene matches: 10. CDR3 size: 15 residues. Per the germline V gene, CDR1 is SGHRS and CDR2 is YFSETQ. CDR3 sequence reads: CASSAQGQGAGGYTF. Here the CDR3 DNA reads TGCGCCAGCAGCGCACAAGGACAGGGGGCTGGCGGCTACACCTTC. Filled out from reference TRBV5-1 and TRBJ1-2, the complete variable domain reads KAGVTQTPRYLIKTRGQQVTLSCSPISGHRSVSWYQQTPGQGLQFLFEYFSETQRNKGNFPGRFSGRQFSNSRSEMNVSTLELGDSALYLCASSAQGQGAGGYTFGSGTRLTVV.

Here the CDR3 reads CASSTGRGTSEQYF. The CDR3 coding sequence is TGTGCCAGTAGTACGGGCAGGGGAACGAGCGAGCAGTACTTC. The rearrangement joins TRBV19 to TRBJ2-7, with D possibly being TRBD1 (6 bases). CDR1 LNHDA and CDR2 SQIVND come from the germline V gene (reference sequence). This CDR3 region has 14 residues. V lost 4 bases to trimming and J lost 6 bases, with 16 bases between them.